The clone carrying this T cell receptor (beta chain) was seen many times. Its antigen is undetermined. V lost 0 bases and J lost 3; bases outside the gene matches: 2. The CDR3 is 15 residues long. From germline, CDR1 is ENHRY and CDR2 SYGVKD. The data originate from a study of identical twins. Points from the study as a whole: The study found excess low generation probability among twin-shared out-of-frame alpha sequences. Researchers reported weaker excess twin sharing in beta out-of-frame sequences.

Among all donors, each was a healthy Caucasian. A universal primer site was incorporated via template switching, and the cDNA contained unique molecular identifiers. TCRdb recomputed calls from the 5' RACE reads with MiXCR, one row per CDR3 protein. The table has hundreds of thousands of distinct CDR3 sequences, around 6.6% seen once. These same data were also listed under a study on yellow fever vaccine responses in identical twins.

The chain carries TRBV10-3 and TRBJ2-5; 9 nucleotides align to TRBD1. The sample comprised memory (CD45RO+) T cells sorted from blood. This sequence originates from a woman younger than 30 in good health. The CDR3 loop reads CAISESGQGEETQYF. Written as DNA, the CDR3 is TGTGCCATCAGTGAGTCGGGACAGGGCGAAGAGACCCAGTACTTC.